These T cell receptor beta chains were read from a single sample in a study of shared clonotypes between healthy human individuals. This table comes from immunoSEQ multiplex PCR, and its TCRdb copy is limited to in-frame clones, with some not included. This sample has about 560,000 clones; roughly 79% occur once, and the top ten carry approximately 12%. Sequencing input: PBMCs. The origin of the receptors is a woman aged 40 to 50 in good health. Some clones in this sample may be carry-over from other donors' samples. Both conserved end residues are part of each CDR3. D genes are given only for firm matches. The size of a clone is reported for some rows only, either as once, few or many, or as a class for expanded clones.

d_call: NA
j_call: TRBJ2-5
clone_size: NA
v_call: TRBV2
cdr3_aa: CASSEFLTGYQETQYF
cdr3_nt: TGTGCCAGCAGTGAATTCTTGACGGGGTACCAAGAGACCCAGTACTTC

d_call: NA
j_call: TRBJ2-1
clone_size: once
v_call: TRBV5-1
cdr3_aa: CASSLVPGGAYNEQFF
cdr3_nt: TGCGCCAGCAGCTTGGTCCCAGGGGGGGCCTACAATGAGCAGTTCTTC

d_call: TRBD1
j_call: TRBJ1-1
clone_size: few
v_call: TRBV7-2
cdr3_aa: CASSLTGANTEAFF
cdr3_nt: TGTGCCAGCAGCCTGACAGGGGCGAACACTGAAGCTTTCTTT

d_call: NA
j_call: TRBJ1-2
clone_size: few
v_call: TRBV2
cdr3_aa: CASSAAEGQGYTF
cdr3_nt: TGTGCCAGCAGTGCCGCGGAAGGGCAAGGCTACACCTTC

d_call: NA
j_call: TRBJ1-2
clone_size: once
v_call: TRBV28
cdr3_aa: CASSLWVDSNYGYTF
cdr3_nt: TGTGCCAGCAGTTTATGGGTTGACAGTAACTATGGCTACACCTTC

d_call: TRBD1
j_call: TRBJ2-2
clone_size: once
v_call: TRBV28
cdr3_aa: CASSGDRGLWTGELFF
cdr3_nt: TGTGCCAGCAGTGGGGACAGGGGCCTATGGACCGGGGAGCTGTTTTTT

d_call: TRBD2
j_call: TRBJ2-7
clone_size: once
v_call: TRBV5-6
cdr3_aa: CASSVGLAGDDEQYF
cdr3_nt: TGTGCCAGCAGCGTGGGACTAGCGGGCGATGACGAGCAGTACTTC

d_call: TRBD2
j_call: TRBJ2-7
clone_size: NA
v_call: TRBV6-4
cdr3_aa: CASSLTSGSYEQYF
cdr3_nt: TGTGCCAGCAGTCTTACTAGCGGATCCTACGAGCAGTACTTC

d_call: TRBD2
j_call: TRBJ2-1
clone_size: NA
v_call: TRBV4-1
cdr3_aa: CASSQLAGGNYNEQFF
cdr3_nt: TGCGCCAGCAGCCAGTTAGCGGGAGGAAACTACAATGAGCAGTTCTTC

d_call: NA
j_call: TRBJ2-7
clone_size: NA
v_call: TRBV7-3
cdr3_aa: CASSFEFSIRNYEQYF
cdr3_nt: TGTGCCAGCAGCTTCGAGTTCTCTATCCGCAATTACGAGCAGTACTTC

d_call: NA
j_call: TRBJ2-7
clone_size: NA
v_call: TRBV6-5
cdr3_aa: CASSSGFEQYF
cdr3_nt: TGTGCCAGCAGTTCAGGGTTCGAGCAGTACTTC

d_call: TRBD2
j_call: TRBJ2-1
clone_size: NA
v_call: TRBV6-1
cdr3_aa: CASILGTSGGNEQFF
cdr3_nt: TGTGCCAGCATCCTAGGGACTAGCGGGGGAAATGAGCAGTTCTTC

d_call: NA
j_call: TRBJ2-5
clone_size: NA
v_call: TRBV2
cdr3_aa: CASSEVGQGGETQYF
cdr3_nt: TGTGCCAGCAGCGAGGTTGGGCAGGGGGGGGAGACCCAGTACTTC

d_call: TRBD2
j_call: TRBJ2-3
clone_size: once
v_call: TRBV7-3
cdr3_aa: CASSLGLELSTDTQYF
cdr3_nt: TGTGCCAGCAGCTTAGGACTAGAATTAAGCACAGATACGCAGTATTTT

d_call: NA
j_call: TRBJ2-7
clone_size: NA
v_call: TRBV5-6
cdr3_aa: CASSSNSLLEQYF
cdr3_nt: TGTGCCAGCAGCTCGAACTCACTCCTCGAGCAGTACTTC

d_call: NA
j_call: TRBJ1-3
clone_size: NA
v_call: TRBV7-2
cdr3_aa: CASSPDSRSGNTIYF
cdr3_nt: TGTGCCAGCAGCCCGGACTCGCGCTCTGGAAACACCATATATTTT